This is a list of T cell receptor beta chains from one sample in a study of cytomegalovirus exposure and HLA in healthy donors. Data came from immunoSEQ multiplex PCR; TCRdb stores just in-frame clones and leaves some out. The sample records about 120,000 clones, approximately 80% being singletons. The sequencing sample was made of PBMCs. These receptors were taken from a woman aged 40 to 50 in good health and CMV-seropositive. Each CDR3 is given with its conserved first and last residue. The D gene is left open where the match is weak. The size entry is marked missing in some rows and otherwise reads once, few, many or a size class.

J,D,V,size,DNA,CDR3
TRBJ2-5,TRBD1,TRBV2,-,TGTGCCAGCAGTTCCTTGACAGGGTGGGGAGAGACCCAGTACTTC,CASSSLTGWGETQYF
TRBJ1-5,-,TRBV6-1,-,TGTGCCAGCCTTACAACAGGGAATCAGCCCCAGCATTTT,CASLTTGNQPQHF
TRBJ1-1,TRBD1,TRBV19,once,TGTGCCAGTAGTCCGATAGACAGGGACACTGAAGCTTTCTTT,CASSPIDRDTEAFF
TRBJ2-7,-,TRBV6-1,-,TGTGCCAGCAGTGTTCAGGGGACCCGCTACGAGCAGTACTTC,CASSVQGTRYEQYF
TRBJ2-1,TRBD2,TRBV4-1,-,TGCGCCAGCAGCCGGGTGGGCGGGGGGACCCACAATGAGCAGTTCTTC,CASSRVGGGTHNEQFF
TRBJ1-4,TRBD1,TRBV30,once,TGTGCCTGGAGTAGGACAGGGGTTAATGAAAAACTGTTTTTT,CAWSRTGVNEKLFF
TRBJ1-2,TRBD1,TRBV6-5,-,TGTGCCAGCACCATCCGGACAGGTGGCTATGGCTACACCTTC,CASTIRTGGYGYTF
TRBJ1-6,-,TRBV5-1,-,TGCGCCAGCAGCTTGACGCAGATTGATTCACCCCTCCACTTT,CASSLTQIDSPLHF
TRBJ2-2,TRBD1,TRBV12-5,-,TGTGCTAGTGGTAATGTCAAGGGGGCTGGGGAGCTGTTTTTT,CASGNVKGAGELFF
TRBJ1-2,-,TRBV27,-,TGTGCCAGCAGTTTACAGGGTTTTGCTAACTATGGCTACACCTTC,CASSLQGFANYGYTF
TRBJ1-1,-,TRBV6-1,-,TGTGCCAGCAGCCGAACAGGGAACACTGAAGCTTTCTTT,CASSRTGNTEAFF
TRBJ2-7,TRBD2,TRBV30,-,TGTGCCTGGAGTGCCCCTTTAGCGGGGGTGCTCTACGAGCAGTACTTC,CAWSAPLAGVLYEQYF
TRBJ2-1,TRBD2,TRBV29-1,-,TGCAGCGTTGAAGGCGGGGGGAAGTATGAGCAGTTCTTC,CSVEGGGKYEQFF
TRBJ2-7,-,TRBV28,-,TGTGCCAGCAGTTTGCTAGCCTCCCTGTACGAGCAGTACTTC,CASSLLASLYEQYF
TRBJ2-1,-,TRBV7-6,-,TGTGCCAGCGGACTCGAACAGGGCCCCTACAATGAGCAGTTCTTC,CASGLEQGPYNEQFF
TRBJ1-5,TRBD1,TRBV2,few,TGTGCCAGCAGTCGGGACAGAAGATATAGCAATCAGCCCCAGCATTTT,CASSRDRRYSNQPQHF
TRBJ2-7,TRBD1,TRBV5-1,-,TGCGCCAGCAGCCCCGACAGGGTCCAGTACTTC,CASSPDRVQYF
TRBJ1-5,-,TRBV6-1,-,TGTGCCAGCAGTGATTTCGGGGGTCGGCAGCCCCAGCATTTT,CASSDFGGRQPQHF
TRBJ2-5,TRBD1,TRBV5-4,-,TGTGCCAGCAGCTCTACAGGGGTAGAGGAGACCCAGTACTTC,CASSSTGVEETQYF
TRBJ1-2,-,TRBV13,-,TGTGCCAGCAGCTTTCAGTCGTATGGCTACACCTTC,CASSFQSYGYTF
TRBJ1-5,TRBD1,TRBV19,-,TGTGCCAGTAGTGCTCCGGGACAGGGAGGCAATCAGCCCCAGCATTTT,CASSAPGQGGNQPQHF
TRBJ1-6,-,TRBV4-1,-,TGCGCCAGCAGCCAAGCCAGGGTTAATTCACCCCTCCACTTT,CASSQARVNSPLHF
TRBJ1-1,-,TRBV19,-,TGTGCCAGTAGTTTCCGGACAGCTGGGCCTGAAGCTTTCTTT,CASSFRTAGPEAFF
TRBJ2-7,TRBD2,TRBV27,-,TGTGCCAGCAGCTCCCGACCGACTAGCGGGGATACCTCGTACGAGCAGTACTTC,CASSSRPTSGDTSYEQYF
TRBJ1-5,-,TRBV12-2,-,TGTGCAAGTCGCTTTATTCAGCCCCAGCATTTT,CASRFIQPQHF
TRBJ2-1,TRBD2,TRBV2,-,TGTGCCAGCAGGAAAAATCCTAGCGGGGGGCCCGAGCAGTTCTTC,CASRKNPSGGPEQFF
TRBJ2-1,TRBD1,TRBV7-8,-,TGTGCCAGCAGCTCCTCGACAGGGATCTTTTACAATGAGCAGTTCTTC,CASSSSTGIFYNEQFF
TRBJ2-2,TRBD1,TRBV5-1,once,TGCGCCAGCAGCTGGGACAGGGTGAACACCGGGGAGCTGTTTTTT,CASSWDRVNTGELFF
TRBJ1-1,TRBD1,TRBV29-1,few,TGCAGCGTATACAGGGGGCTCGCTGAAGCTTTCTTT,CSVYRGLAEAFF
TRBJ2-3,TRBD2,TRBV7-9,-,TGTGCCAGCAGCTTTCAACTAGCGGGGGGCGGAGATACGCAGTATTTT,CASSFQLAGGGDTQYF
TRBJ1-1,-,TRBV6-5,-,TGTGCCAGCAGGGAAGGGGGCACTGAAGCTTTCTTT,CASREGGTEAFF